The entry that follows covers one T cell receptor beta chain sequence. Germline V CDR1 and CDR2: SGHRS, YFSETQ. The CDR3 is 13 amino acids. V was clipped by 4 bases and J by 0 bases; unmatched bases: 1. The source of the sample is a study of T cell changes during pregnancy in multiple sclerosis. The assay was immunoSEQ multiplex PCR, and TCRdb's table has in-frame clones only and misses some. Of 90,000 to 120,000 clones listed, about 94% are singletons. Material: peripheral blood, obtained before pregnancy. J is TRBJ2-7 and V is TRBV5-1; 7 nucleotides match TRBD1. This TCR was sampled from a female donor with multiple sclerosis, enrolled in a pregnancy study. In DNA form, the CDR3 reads TGCGCCAGCAGCGGGACAGCCTCCTACGAGCAGTACTTC. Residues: CASSGTASYEQYF.